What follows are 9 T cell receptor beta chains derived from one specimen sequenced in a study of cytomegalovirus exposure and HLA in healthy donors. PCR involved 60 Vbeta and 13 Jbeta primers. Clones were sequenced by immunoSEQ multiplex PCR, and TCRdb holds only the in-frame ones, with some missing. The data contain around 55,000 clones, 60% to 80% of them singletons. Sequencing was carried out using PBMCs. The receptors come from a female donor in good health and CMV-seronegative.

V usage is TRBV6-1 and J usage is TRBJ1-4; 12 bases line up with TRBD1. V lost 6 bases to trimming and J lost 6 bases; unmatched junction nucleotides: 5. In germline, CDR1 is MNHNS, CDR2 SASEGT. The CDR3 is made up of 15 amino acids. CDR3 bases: TGTGCCAGCAGGCCGGGGACAGGGGGCTATGAAAAACTGTTTTTT. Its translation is CASRPGTGGYEKLFF.

This chain's CDR3 is CASSYHGTGSEQFF. As DNA, the CDR3 is TGTGCCAGCAGTTACCATGGGACAGGGAGTGAGCAGTTCTTC. The chain carries TRBV6-5 and TRBJ2-1, with 9 bases identical to TRBD1. The trim removed 2 bases at V and 9 bases at J, leaving 5 bases unmatched. The CDR3 contains 14 residues. Germline V CDR1 and CDR2: MNHEY, SVGAGI.

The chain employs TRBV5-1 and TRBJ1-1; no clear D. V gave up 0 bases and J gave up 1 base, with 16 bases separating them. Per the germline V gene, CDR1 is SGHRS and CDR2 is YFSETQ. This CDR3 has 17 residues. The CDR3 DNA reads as TGCGCCAGCAGCTTGGAGGTGATGGTGCGAGGGAACACTGAAGCTTTCTTT. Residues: CASSLEVMVRGNTEAFF.

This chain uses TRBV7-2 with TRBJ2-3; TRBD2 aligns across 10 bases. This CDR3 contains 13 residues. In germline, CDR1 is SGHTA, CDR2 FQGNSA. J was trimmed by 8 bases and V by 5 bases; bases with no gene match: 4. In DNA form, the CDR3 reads TGTGCCAGCAGCCCTTTAGCGGGGGGTACGCAGTATTTT. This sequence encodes CASSPLAGGTQYF. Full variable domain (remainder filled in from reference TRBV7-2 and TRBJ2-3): GAGVSQSPSNKVTEKGKDVELRCDPISGHTALYWYRQSLGQGLEFLIYFQGNSAPDKSGLPSDRFSAERTGGSVSTLTIQRTQQEDSAVYLCASSPLAGGTQYFGPGTRLTVL.

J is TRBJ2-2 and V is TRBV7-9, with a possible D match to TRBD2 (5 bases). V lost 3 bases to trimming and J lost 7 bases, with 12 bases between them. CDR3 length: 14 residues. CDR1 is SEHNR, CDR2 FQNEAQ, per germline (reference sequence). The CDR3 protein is CASSFQTGSGELFF. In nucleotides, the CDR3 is TGTGCCAGCAGCTTCCAAACGGGAAGCGGGGAGCTGTTTTTT.

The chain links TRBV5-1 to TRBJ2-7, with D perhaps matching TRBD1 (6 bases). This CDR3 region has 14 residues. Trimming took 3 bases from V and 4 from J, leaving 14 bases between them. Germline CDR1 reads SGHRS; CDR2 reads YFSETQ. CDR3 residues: CASSYGAGDYEQYF. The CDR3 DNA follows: TGCGCCAGCAGCTACGGGGCAGGGGATTACGAGCAGTACTTC.

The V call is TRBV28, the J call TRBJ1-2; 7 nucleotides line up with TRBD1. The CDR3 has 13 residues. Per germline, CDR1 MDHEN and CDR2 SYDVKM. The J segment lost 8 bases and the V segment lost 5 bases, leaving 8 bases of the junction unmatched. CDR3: CASSPPGTEGYTF. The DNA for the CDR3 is TGTGCCAGCAGTCCCCCAGGGACAGAAGGCTACACCTTC.

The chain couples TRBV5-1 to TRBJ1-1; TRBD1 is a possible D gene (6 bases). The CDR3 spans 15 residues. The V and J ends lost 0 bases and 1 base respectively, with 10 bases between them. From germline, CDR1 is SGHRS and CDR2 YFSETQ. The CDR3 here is CASSLAGTRNTEAFF. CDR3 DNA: TGCGCCAGCAGCTTGGCCGGGACAAGGAACACTGAAGCTTTCTTT. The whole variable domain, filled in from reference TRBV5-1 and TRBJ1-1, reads KAGVTQTPRYLIKTRGQQVTLSCSPISGHRSVSWYQQTPGQGLQFLFEYFSETQRNKGNFPGRFSGRQFSNSRSEMNVSTLELGDSALYLCASSLAGTRNTEAFFGQGTRLTVV.

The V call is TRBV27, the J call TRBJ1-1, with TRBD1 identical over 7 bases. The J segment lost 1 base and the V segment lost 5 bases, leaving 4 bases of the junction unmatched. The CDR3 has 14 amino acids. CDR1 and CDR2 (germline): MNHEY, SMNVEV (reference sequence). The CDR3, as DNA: TGTGCCAGCAGTCCAGGGACAGCGAACACTGAAGCTTTCTTT. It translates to CASSPGTANTEAFF.